Listed here are 10 T cell receptor beta chains from one sample, sequenced in a study of shared clonotypes between healthy human individuals. TCRdb keeps only in-frame clones here, not all; method: immunoSEQ multiplex PCR. The profile shows over a million clones, 95% to 99% of them singletons. The specimen was naive CD4+ T cells sorted from blood. Subset reported: CD45RA+ positively selected. Receptors were obtained from a man aged 25 to 45 in good health.

The V and J genes are TRBV5-1 and TRBJ2-1, with 7 bases that match TRBD2. This CDR3 spans 16 amino acids. Germline V gene data show CDR1 as SGHRS and CDR2 as YFSETQ. V gave up 4 bases and J gave up 9 bases; unmatched junction bases: 16. CDR3 coding DNA: TGCGCCAGCAGCCAGGCGCGTGGCTTATCGGGGGGTGAGCAGTTCTTC. Protein sequence: CASSQARGLSGGEQFF.

The chain recombines TRBV18 with TRBJ1-4, with a tentative D call TRBD1 (5 bases). CDR1 is KGHSH, CDR2 LQKENI, per germline. The V end lost 3 bases, the J end lost 2 bases, and 16 bases lay between the germline ends. This CDR3 contains 17 residues. Here the CDR3 reads CASSPTVMADTNEKLFF. In nucleotides, the CDR3 is TGTGCCAGCTCACCGACAGTAATGGCGGATACTAATGAAAAACTGTTTTTT.

The rearrangement links TRBV10-1 to TRBJ2-1; D not certain. The CDR3 length is 13 residues. Germline lookup yields CDR1 WNHNN and CDR2 SYGVQD (reference sequence). Trimming cost V 3 bases and J 8 bases, with 11 bases left between them. The CDR3 protein is CASSDSLPDEQFF. The CDR3 DNA is TGCGCCAGCAGTGATAGTCTGCCCGATGAGCAGTTCTTC.

This chain joins TRBV5-1 and TRBJ2-5; D is perhaps TRBD1 or TRBD2 (5 bases each). The CDR3 covers 13 residues. V lost 3 bases to trimming and J lost 5 bases, with 11 bases between them. In germline, CDR1 is SGHRS, CDR2 YFSETQ. CDR3 sequence (DNA): TGCGCCAGCAGCTCGGGACCTGAGGAGACCCAGTACTTC. Its protein product is CASSSGPEETQYF.

V gene TRBV30 combines with J gene TRBJ2-5; D unresolved. In germline, CDR1 is GTSNPN, CDR2 SVGIG (reference sequence). The CDR3 is made up of 12 amino acids. V gave up 2 bases and J gave up 3 bases, with 7 bases separating them. CDR3 protein: CAWSRVEETQYF. CDR3 in DNA: TGTGCCTGGAGTCGAGTAGAAGAGACCCAGTACTTC.

The rearrangement joins TRBV4-2 to TRBJ2-1; the D call may be TRBD1 or TRBD2 (5 bases each). Germline-derived CDR1 and CDR2 are LGHNA and YNFKEQ. The CDR3 has 15 residues. V lost 1 base and J lost 1, with 8 bases in between. DNA for the CDR3: TGTGCCAGCAGCCAAGCGGGACCTTCCTACAATGAGCAGTTCTTC. Protein: CASSQAGPSYNEQFF.

As regards this clone: Different DNA sequences within this sample yield the same CDR3. This chain uses TRBV5-4 with TRBJ1-5, with D tentatively TRBD1 (5 bases). CDR3 length equals 13 residues. From germline, CDR1 is SGHNT and CDR2 YYREEE (reference sequence). V lost 1 base to trimming and J lost 4 bases, with 6 bases between them. CDR3 DNA sequence: TGTGCCAGCAGCTTGTCAGGGAATCAGCCCCAGCATTTT. It specifies CASSLSGNQPQHF.

The chain combines TRBV14 with TRBJ2-1; tentatively, D is TRBD2 (6 bases). This CDR3 has 16 amino acids. Looked up from germline, CDR1 is SGHDN and CDR2 is FVKESK. Trimming shortened V by 1 base and J by 6 bases, and 16 bases separated the two germline ends. CDR3 nucleotide sequence: TGTGCCAGCAGCCAAGTAGCGGAGTTTTTAGGCAATGAGCAGTTCTTC. Amino acid sequence: CASSQVAEFLGNEQFF. The full variable domain, its missing parts supplied by reference TRBV14 and TRBJ2-1, is EAGVTQFPSHSVIEKGQTVTLRCDPISGHDNLYWYRRVMGKEIKFLLHFVKESKQDESGMPNNRFLAERTGGTYSTLKVQPAELEDSGVYFCASSQVAEFLGNEQFFGPGTRLTVL.

The rearrangement joins TRBV7-2 to TRBJ2-1; 12 nucleotides align to TRBD2. Trimming removed 1 base from V and 6 bases from J; junction bases left unmatched: 10. Germline V gene lookup returns CDR1 SGHTA and CDR2 FQGNSA. The CDR3 has 18 amino acids. CDR3 loop: CASSLGLAGGRYSNEQFF. The CDR3, as DNA: TGTGCCAGCAGCTTAGGGCTAGCGGGAGGGCGGTATAGCAATGAGCAGTTCTTC.

The CDR3 DNA reads as TGCAGCGTTGGTGTGGGGGCCTATGGCTACACCTTC. Its protein product is CSVGVGAYGYTF. This chain links TRBV29-1 with TRBJ1-2; tentative D call: TRBD1 (6 bases). The germline V gene has CDR1 SQVTM and CDR2 ANQGSEA. V was trimmed by 4 bases and J by 4 bases, leaving 10 bases between them. This CDR3 has 12 amino acids. The full variable domain, rest sourced from reference TRBV29-1 and TRBJ1-2, is SAVISQKPSRDICQRGTSLTIQCQVDSQVTMMFWYRQQPGQSLTLIATANQGSEATYESGFVIDKFPISRPNLTFSTLTVSNMSPEDSSIYLCSVGVGAYGYTFGSGTRLTVV.